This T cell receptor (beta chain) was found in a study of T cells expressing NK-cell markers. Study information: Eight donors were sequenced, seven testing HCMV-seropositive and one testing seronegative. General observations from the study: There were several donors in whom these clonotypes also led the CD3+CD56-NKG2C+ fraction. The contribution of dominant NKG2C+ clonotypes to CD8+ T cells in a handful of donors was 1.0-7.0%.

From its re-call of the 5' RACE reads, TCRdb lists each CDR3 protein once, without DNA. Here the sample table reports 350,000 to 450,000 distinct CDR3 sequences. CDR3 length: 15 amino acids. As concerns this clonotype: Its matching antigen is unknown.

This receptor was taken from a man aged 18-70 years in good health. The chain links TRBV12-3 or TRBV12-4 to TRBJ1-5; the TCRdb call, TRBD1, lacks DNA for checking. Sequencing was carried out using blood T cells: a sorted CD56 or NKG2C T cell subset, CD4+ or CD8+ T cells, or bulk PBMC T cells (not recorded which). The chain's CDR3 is CASSPRGVVNQPQHF.